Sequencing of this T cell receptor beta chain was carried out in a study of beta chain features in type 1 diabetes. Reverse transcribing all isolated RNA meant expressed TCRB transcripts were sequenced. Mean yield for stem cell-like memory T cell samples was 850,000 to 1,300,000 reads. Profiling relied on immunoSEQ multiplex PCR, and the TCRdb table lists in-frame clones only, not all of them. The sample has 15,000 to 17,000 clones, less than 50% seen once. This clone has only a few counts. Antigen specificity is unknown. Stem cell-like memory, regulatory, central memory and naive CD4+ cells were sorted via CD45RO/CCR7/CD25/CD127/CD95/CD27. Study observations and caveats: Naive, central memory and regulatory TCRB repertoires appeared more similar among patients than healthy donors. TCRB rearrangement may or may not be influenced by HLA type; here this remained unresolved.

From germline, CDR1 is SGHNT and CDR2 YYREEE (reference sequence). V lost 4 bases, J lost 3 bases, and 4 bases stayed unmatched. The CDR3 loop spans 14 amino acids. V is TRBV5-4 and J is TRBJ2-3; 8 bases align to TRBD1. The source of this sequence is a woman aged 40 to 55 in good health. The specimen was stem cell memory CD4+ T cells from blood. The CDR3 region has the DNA TGTGCCAGCAGCAAGGACAGGGTGACAGATACGCAGTATTTT. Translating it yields CASSKDRVTDTQYF.